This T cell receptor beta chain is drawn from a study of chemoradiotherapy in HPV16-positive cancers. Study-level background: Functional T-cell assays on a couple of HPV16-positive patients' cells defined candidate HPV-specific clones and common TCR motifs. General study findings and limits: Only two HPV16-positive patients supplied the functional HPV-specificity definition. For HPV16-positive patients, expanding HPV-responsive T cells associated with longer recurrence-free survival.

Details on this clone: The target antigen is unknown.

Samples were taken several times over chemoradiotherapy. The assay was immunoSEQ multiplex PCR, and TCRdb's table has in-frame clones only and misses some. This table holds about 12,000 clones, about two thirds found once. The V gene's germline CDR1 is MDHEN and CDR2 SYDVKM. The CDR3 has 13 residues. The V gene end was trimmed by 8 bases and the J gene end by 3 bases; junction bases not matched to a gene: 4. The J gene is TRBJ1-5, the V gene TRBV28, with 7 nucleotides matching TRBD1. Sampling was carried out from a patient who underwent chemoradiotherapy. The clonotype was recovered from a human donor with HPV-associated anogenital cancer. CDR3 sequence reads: CASRQGVNQPQHF. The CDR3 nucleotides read TGTGCCAGCCGACAGGGTGTCAATCAGCCCCAGCATTTT.